This T cell receptor beta chain was sequenced for a study of T cell responses to AZD1222 COVID-19 vaccine. Overall study results and limits: Two AZD1222 doses significantly raised spike-specific TCR breadth and depth over controls.

The CDR3 has 14 residues. Germline loops: CDR1 KGHSH, CDR2 LQKENI. V gave up 2 bases and J gave up 2 bases, with 9 bases separating them. Regarding this clone: Its target is not known.

The protocol was immunoSEQ multiplex PCR, while the TCRdb copy is restricted to in-frame clones and leaves out a portion. The sample holds around 100,000 clones; 87% are singletons and the top ten take approximately 16%. The specimen comprised peripheral blood, sampled on day 0 of AZD1222 vaccination. The chain carries TRBV18 and TRBJ1-2; no firm D call. This receptor was obtained from an adult in good health. CDR3 in amino acids: CASSPEHLNYGYTF. DNA for the CDR3: TGTGCCAGCTCACCAGAACACCTGAACTATGGCTACACCTTC.